The entry below describes one TCR beta chain. Its binding antigen is unknown. The sample holds no much larger clone one base away, and base qualities are not on file. In Seattle, one collaborating source enrolled patients while the infection was active and tracked those patients longitudinally over the course of disease. Each collaborating institution followed its own protocols to collect whole blood in K2EDTA tubes. Collaborator samples were shipped for TCRbeta analysis as frozen whole blood, isolated PBMCs, or DNA extracted from either sample type. In the germline V gene, CDR1 corresponds to MGHRA and CDR2 to YSYEKL. Trimming removed 3 bases from V and 10 bases from J, leaving 13 bases between the germline ends. The CDR3 covers 13 residues, taking in both the cysteine and the phenylalanine. Just the 39-base CDR3 DNA is kept, in frame starting at base 1. The immunoSEQ Assay, a bias-controlled multiplex PCR, was used to amplify TCRbeta CDR3 regions from genomic DNA. The source study handled its data this way. The number of nucleated cells in each sample was estimated from the amplification of reference gene primers within the assay. To quantify the absolute abundance of each unique TCRbeta CDR3 rearrangement, sequence reads were collapsed and filtered. For each sample, productive Simpson clonality was calculated as the square root of Simpson's diversity index over productive rearrangements. What TCRdb holds here is the immuneACCESS table cut down to in-frame rearrangements. Part of the clones is not present; checked against another copy, under half of the missing clones reflect an unresolved V gene, and the others are unexplained. V and J calls and clone size follow that table, whereas D and trimming were derived from the DNA. This sample has over 250,000 clones in its table, and approximately 90% of those were observed once. The ten largest clones take up roughly 5.9% of the sample.

This sample is drawn from a study of blood T cell repertoires in COVID-19 (dated by TCRdb to between 2020 and 2021). Concerning the study at large: Collaborator samples came from the United States, Italy and Spain and covered acute and convalescent phases of COVID-19. The material from the prospective study consisted of cDNA or gDNA derived from T cells, B-cell-depleted T cells, or PBMCs. Subjects who had been exposed to COVID-19, were actively infected with it, or had recovered from it provided the deeply sampled blood TCRbeta repertoires that made up the dataset. The repertoires were released in a freely available public database intended as a resource for research on the immune response to SARS-CoV-2. The samples were drawn from two sources: the first 160 participants of the ongoing ImmuneRACE study, and approximately 1,300 subjects contributed by 6 global collaborators. The sample metadata nearly always contained a de-identified subject ID, COVID-19 status, age in years and sex. Where HLA class I and class II types were available, the types were taken from metadata supplied by the sample provider, not from assay-based typing. What the work shows at the level of the full study, not this receptor alone: The quantity of clinical and demographic metadata differed by source and by participant and was supplied without curation.

What was sequenced was peripheral blood. The chain is encoded by TRBV4-1 joined to TRBJ2-1; a tentative D call is TRBD1 (6 bases match). This receptor was taken from a woman in her forties or fifties with COVID-19, enrolled during active disease. In nucleotide form, the sequence is TGCGCCAGCAGCCACCAGGGGTTGTGGGAGCAGTTCTTC. It translates as CASSHQGLWEQFF.